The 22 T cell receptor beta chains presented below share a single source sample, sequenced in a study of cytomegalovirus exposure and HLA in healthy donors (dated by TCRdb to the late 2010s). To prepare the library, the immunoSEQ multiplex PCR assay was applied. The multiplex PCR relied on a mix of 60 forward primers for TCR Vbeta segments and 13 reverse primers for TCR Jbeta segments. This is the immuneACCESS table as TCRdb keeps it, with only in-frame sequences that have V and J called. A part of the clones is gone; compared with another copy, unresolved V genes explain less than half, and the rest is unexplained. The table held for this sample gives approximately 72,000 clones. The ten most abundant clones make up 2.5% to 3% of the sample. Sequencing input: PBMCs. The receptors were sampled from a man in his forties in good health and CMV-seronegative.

The CDR3 loop reads CASSPGTSGVYEQYF. CDR3 nucleotides: TGCGCCAGCAGCCCTGGGACTAGCGGGGTCTACGAGCAGTACTTC. The gene calls are TRBV5-1 and TRBJ2-7; 13 bases match TRBD2. J lost 3 bases, V lost 4 bases, and 4 bases had no gene match. CDR3 length: 15 residues. The germline CDR1 and CDR2 sequences are SGHRS and YFSETQ.

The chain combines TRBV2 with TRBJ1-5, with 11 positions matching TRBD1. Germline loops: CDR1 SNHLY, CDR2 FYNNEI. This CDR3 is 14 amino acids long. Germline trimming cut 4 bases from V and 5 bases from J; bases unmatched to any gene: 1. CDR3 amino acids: CASSAGQGDQPQHF. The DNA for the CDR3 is TGTGCCAGCAGTGCGGGACAGGGGGATCAGCCCCAGCATTTT.

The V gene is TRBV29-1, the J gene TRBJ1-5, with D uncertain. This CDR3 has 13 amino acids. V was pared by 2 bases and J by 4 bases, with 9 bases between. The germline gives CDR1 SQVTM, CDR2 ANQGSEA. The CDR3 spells CSVEIAANQPQHF. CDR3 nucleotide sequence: TGCAGCGTTGAAATAGCGGCTAATCAGCCCCAGCATTTT.

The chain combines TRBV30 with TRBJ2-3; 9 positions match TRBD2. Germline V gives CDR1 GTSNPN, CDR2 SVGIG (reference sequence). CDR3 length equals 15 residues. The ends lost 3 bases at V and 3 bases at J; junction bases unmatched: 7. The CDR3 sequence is CAWRRLAGITDTQYF. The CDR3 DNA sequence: TGTGCCTGGAGACGTCTAGCGGGGATTACAGATACGCAGTATTTT.

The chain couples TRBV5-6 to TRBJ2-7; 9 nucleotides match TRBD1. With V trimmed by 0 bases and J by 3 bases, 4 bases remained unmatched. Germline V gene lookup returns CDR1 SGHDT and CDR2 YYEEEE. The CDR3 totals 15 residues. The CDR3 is CASSLEHRGLYEQYF. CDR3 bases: TGTGCCAGCAGCTTGGAACACAGGGGGCTCTACGAGCAGTACTTC. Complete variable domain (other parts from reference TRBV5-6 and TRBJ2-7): DAGVTQSPTHLIKTRGQQVTLRCSPKSGHDTVSWYQQALGQGPQFIFQYYEEEERQRGNFPDRFSGHQFPNYSSELNVNALLLGDSALYLCASSLEHRGLYEQYFGPGTRLTVT.

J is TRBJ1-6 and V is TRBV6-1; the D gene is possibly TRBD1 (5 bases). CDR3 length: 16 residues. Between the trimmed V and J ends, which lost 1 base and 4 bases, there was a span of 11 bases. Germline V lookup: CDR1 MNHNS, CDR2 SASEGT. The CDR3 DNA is TGTGCCAGCAGTGAAGTTGCAGCAGGGTATAATTCACCCCTCCACTTT. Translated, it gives CASSEVAAGYNSPLHF.

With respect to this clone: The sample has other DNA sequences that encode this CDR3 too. The CDR3 reads CAGGPGTYNSPLHF. In DNA, the CDR3 is TGTGCAGGGGGACCCGGGACGTATAATTCACCCCTCCACTTT. The chain is built from TRBV6-1 and TRBJ1-6, with D possibly being TRBD1 (6 bases). Per the germline V gene, CDR1 is MNHNS and CDR2 is SASEGT. The CDR3 is 14 amino acids.

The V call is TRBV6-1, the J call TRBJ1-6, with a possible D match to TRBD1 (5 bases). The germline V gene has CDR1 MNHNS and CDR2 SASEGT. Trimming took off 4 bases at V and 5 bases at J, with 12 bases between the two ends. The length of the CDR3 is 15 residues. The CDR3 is CASSGQAGNNSPLHF. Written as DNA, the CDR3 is TGTGCCAGCAGTGGGCAAGCAGGGAATAATTCACCCCTCCACTTT.

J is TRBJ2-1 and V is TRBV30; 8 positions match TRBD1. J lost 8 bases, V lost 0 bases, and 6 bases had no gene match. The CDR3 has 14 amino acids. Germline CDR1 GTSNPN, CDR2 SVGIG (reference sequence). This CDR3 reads CAWSVQGARDEQFF. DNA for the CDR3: TGTGCCTGGAGTGTGCAGGGGGCTCGGGATGAGCAGTTCTTC.

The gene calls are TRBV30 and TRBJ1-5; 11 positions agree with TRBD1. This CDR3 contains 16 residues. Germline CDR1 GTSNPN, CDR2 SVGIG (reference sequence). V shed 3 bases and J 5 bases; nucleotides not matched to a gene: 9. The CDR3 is CAWRPRDRGSYQPQHF. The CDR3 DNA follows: TGTGCCTGGAGGCCGCGGGACAGGGGGTCTTATCAGCCCCAGCATTTT.

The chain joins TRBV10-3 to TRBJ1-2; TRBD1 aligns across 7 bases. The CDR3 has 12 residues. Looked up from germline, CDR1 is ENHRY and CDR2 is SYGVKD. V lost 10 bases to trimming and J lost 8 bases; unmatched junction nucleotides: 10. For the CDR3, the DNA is TGTGCCACCCAAGAAGGGGGCGACGGCTACACCTTC. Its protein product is CATQEGGDGYTF.

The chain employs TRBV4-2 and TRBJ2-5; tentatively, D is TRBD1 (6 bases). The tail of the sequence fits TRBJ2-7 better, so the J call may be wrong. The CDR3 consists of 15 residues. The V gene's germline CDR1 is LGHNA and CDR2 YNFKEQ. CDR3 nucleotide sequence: TGTGCCAGCAGCCAAGAACACAGGGTGGGCTACGAGCAGTACTTC. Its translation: CASSQEHRVGYEQYF.

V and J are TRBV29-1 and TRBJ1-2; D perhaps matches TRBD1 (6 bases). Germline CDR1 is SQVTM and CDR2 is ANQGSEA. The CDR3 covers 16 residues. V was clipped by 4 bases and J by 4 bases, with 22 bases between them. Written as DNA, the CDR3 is TGCAGCGTTGGTTCGCTATCAGGGGTCTCCTCCTATGGCTACACCTTC. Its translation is CSVGSLSGVSSYGYTF.

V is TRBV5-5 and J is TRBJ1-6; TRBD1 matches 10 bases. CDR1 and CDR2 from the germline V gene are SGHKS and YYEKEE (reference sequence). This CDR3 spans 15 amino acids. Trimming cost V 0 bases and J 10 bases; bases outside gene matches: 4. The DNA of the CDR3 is TGTGCCAGCAGCTTGGAGGGACAGGGGAGATCACCCCTCCACTTT. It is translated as CASSLEGQGRSPLHF.

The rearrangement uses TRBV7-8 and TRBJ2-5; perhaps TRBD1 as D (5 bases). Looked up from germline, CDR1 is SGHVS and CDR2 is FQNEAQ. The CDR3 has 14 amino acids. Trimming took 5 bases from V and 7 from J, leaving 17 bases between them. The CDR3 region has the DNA TGTGCCAGCAGCCCGATACAGGCTTATCGGACCCAGTACTTC. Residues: CASSPIQAYRTQYF.

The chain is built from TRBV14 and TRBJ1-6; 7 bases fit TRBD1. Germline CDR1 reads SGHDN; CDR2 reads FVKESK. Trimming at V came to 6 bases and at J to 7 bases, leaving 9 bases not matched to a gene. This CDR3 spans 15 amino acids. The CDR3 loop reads CASSFGQALNSPLHF. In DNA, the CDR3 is TGTGCCAGCAGTTTCGGACAGGCATTGAATTCACCCCTCCACTTT.

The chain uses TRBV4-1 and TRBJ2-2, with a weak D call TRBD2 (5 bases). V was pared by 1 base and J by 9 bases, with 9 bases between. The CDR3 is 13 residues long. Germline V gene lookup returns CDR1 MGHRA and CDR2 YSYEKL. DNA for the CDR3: TGCGCCAGCAGCCAAGTGGGGAGTTGGGAGCTGTTTTTT. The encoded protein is CASSQVGSWELFF.

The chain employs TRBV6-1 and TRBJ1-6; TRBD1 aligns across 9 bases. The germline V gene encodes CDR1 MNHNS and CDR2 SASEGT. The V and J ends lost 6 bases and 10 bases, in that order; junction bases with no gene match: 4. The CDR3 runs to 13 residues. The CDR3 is CASRITGGSPLHF. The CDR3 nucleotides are TGTGCCAGCAGAATCACAGGGGGCTCACCCCTCCACTTT.

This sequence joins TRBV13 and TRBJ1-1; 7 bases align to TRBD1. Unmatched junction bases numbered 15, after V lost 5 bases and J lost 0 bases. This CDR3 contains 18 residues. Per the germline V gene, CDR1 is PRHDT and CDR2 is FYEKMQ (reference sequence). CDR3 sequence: CASSKTGMGVDMNTEAFF. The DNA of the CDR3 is TGTGCCAGCAGCAAGACAGGGATGGGGGTCGACATGAACACTGAAGCTTTCTTT. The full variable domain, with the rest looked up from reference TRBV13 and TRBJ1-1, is AAGVIQSPRHLIKEKRETATLKCYPIPRHDTVYWYQQGPGQDPQFLISFYEKMQSDKGSIPDRFSAQQFSDYHSELNMSSLELGDSALYFCASSKTGMGVDMNTEAFFGQGTRLTVV.

CDR3 DNA: TGCGCCAGCAGCTGGAGGCCTGGGGAGGGGTACAATGAGCAGTTCTTC. Translation gives CASSWRPGEGYNEQFF. V usage is TRBV5-1 and J usage is TRBJ2-1; 7 nucleotides line up with TRBD2. Looked up from germline, CDR1 is SGHRS and CDR2 is YFSETQ. The CDR3 loop spans 16 amino acids. After removal of 3 bases from V and 4 bases from J, the junction contained 10 bases not matched to a gene.

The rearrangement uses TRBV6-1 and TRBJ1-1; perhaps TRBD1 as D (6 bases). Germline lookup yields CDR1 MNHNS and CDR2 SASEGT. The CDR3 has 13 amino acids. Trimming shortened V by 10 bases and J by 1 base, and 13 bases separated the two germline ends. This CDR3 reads CANQQGENTEAFF. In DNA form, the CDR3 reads TGTGCCAATCAACAGGGAGAGAACACTGAAGCTTTCTTT.

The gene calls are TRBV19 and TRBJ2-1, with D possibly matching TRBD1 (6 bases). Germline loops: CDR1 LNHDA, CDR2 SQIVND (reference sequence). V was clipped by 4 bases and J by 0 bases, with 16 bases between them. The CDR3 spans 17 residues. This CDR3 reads CASSTVQGMASYNEQFF. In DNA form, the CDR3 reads TGTGCCAGTAGTACCGTACAGGGCATGGCCTCCTACAATGAGCAGTTCTTC.